Following are 15 T cell receptor beta chains from one sample sequenced in a study of shared clonotypes between healthy human individuals. Libraries were prepared by immunoSEQ multiplex PCR; TCRdb keeps only in-frame clonotypes and omits some of them. Of fewer than 650,000 clones in the sample, roughly four fifths were seen once. The sequencing input was PBMCs. All receptors come from a woman between 40 and 55 years old in good health. Some clones in this sample may be carry-over from other donors' samples.

This sequence joins TRBV29-1 and TRBJ2-7; 8 bases match TRBD2. J lost 2 bases, V lost 3 bases, and 9 bases had no gene match. CDR3 size: 15 residues. Per germline, CDR1 SQVTM and CDR2 ANQGSEA. The CDR3 protein is CSVEDGTRLPYEQYF. CDR3 bases: TGCAGCGTTGAGGACGGGACTAGACTACCCTACGAGCAGTACTTC.

V gene TRBV7-9 combines with J gene TRBJ2-5; D is perhaps TRBD2 (5 bases). The CDR3 spans 15 residues. Trimming left V 2 bases short and J 3 bases short, with 13 bases between. Looked up from germline, CDR1 is SEHNR and CDR2 is FQNEAQ (reference sequence). The CDR3 here is CASSLIFGVEETQYF. The CDR3 DNA sequence: TGTGCCAGCAGCTTAATATTCGGGGTTGAAGAGACCCAGTACTTC. Variable domain in full (rest from reference TRBV7-9 and TRBJ2-5): DTGVSQNPRHKITKRGQNVTFRCDPISEHNRLYWYRQTLGQGPEFLTYFQNEAQLEKSRLLSDRFSAERPKGSFSTLEIQRTEQGDSAMYLCASSLIFGVEETQYFGPGTRLLVL.

V usage is TRBV19 and J usage is TRBJ2-1; TRBD2 aligns across 11 bases. J gave up 8 bases and V 3 bases, and 9 bases lay outside the gene matches. CDR1 and CDR2 (germline): LNHDA, SQIVND (reference sequence). This CDR3 is 16 amino acids long. The CDR3 loop reads CASSMGLAGGGDEQFF. The CDR3 DNA reads as TGTGCCAGTAGTATGGGCCTAGCGGGAGGTGGCGATGAGCAGTTCTTC.

The V gene is TRBV29-1, the J gene TRBJ2-3, with unresolved D. This CDR3 comprises 9 residues. Germline assignment: CDR1 SQVTM and CDR2 ANQGSEA. V lost 7 bases and J lost 7, with 6 bases in between. The CDR3 reads CSDGNTQYF. For the CDR3, the DNA is TGCAGCGATGGGAATACGCAGTATTTT.

The rearrangement links TRBV18 to TRBJ1-2, with D unclear. V was shortened by 3 bases and J by 6 bases, with 17 bases between the two germline ends. CDR1 is KGHSH and CDR2 is LQKENI in the germline V gene. CDR3 length: 15 amino acids. CDR3 protein: CASSPLGDKGDGYTF. The CDR3 DNA follows: TGTGCCAGCTCACCCCTCGGAGACAAGGGAGATGGCTACACCTTC.

This clone was found a few times. This chain joins TRBV6-1 and TRBJ1-1; D call uncertain. V gave up 1 base and J gave up 7 bases, with 16 bases separating them. Germline CDR1 reads MNHNS; CDR2 reads SASEGT. There are 15 residues in the CDR3. This CDR3 reads CASSEGTGRGNEAFF. The CDR3 nucleotides are TGTGCCAGCAGTGAAGGCACTGGTCGAGGGAATGAAGCTTTCTTT.

This clone was counted once. The chain recombines TRBV2 with TRBJ2-2; TRBD2 aligns across 8 bases. The CDR3 has 14 residues. In germline, CDR1 is SNHLY, CDR2 FYNNEI. V lost 6 bases to trimming and J lost 4 bases; unmatched junction nucleotides: 4. The DNA of the CDR3 is TGTGCCAGCAGGAGTAGCGGGACCACCGGGGAGCTGTTTTTT. This codes for CASRSSGTTGELFF.

The chain joins TRBV2 to TRBJ2-5; D uncertain. The CDR3 extends over 13 amino acids. V lost 2 bases to trimming and J lost 1 base, with 5 bases between them. Germline V gives CDR1 SNHLY, CDR2 FYNNEI. CDR3 bases: TGTGCCAGCAGTGAACAGGCCCAAGAGACCCAGTACTTC. It encodes CASSEQAQETQYF.

The V and J genes are TRBV19 and TRBJ1-1, with no clear D. This CDR3 is 13 amino acids long. Germline assignment: CDR1 LNHDA and CDR2 SQIVND (reference sequence). V was pared by 5 bases and J by 3 bases, with 10 bases between. As DNA, the CDR3 is TGTGCCAGTAGTCTTCGGGGTGACACTGAAGCTTTCTTT. This gives the protein CASSLRGDTEAFF.

The chain links TRBV7-3 to TRBJ2-1; 9 bases are shared with TRBD2. CDR1 and CDR2 (germline): SGHTA, FQGTGA. The CDR3 length is 17 residues. V lost 4 bases and J lost 6; bases outside the gene matches: 13. The CDR3 coding sequence is TGTGCCAGCAGCTCCCTTGGCGGTAGCGGGAGCCTCAATGAGCAGTTCTTC. Its protein is CASSSLGGSGSLNEQFF.

The DNA for the CDR3 is TGTGCCAGCAGCTTAACCCCAGGGACTAGCGGGAGTGGTGAGCAGTTCTTC. Amino acid sequence: CASSLTPGTSGSGEQFF. The chain is built from TRBV7-9 and TRBJ2-1, with 14 bases that match TRBD2. Germline-derived CDR1 and CDR2 are SEHNR and FQNEAQ (reference sequence). After removal of 2 bases from V and 9 bases from J, the junction contained 9 bases not matched to a gene. The CDR3 has 17 residues.

The CDR3 sequence is CASRRIAGAYEQYF. In DNA, the CDR3 is TGTGCCAGCAGACGTATAGCGGGAGCCTACGAGCAGTACTTC. The chain employs TRBV28 and TRBJ2-7; TRBD2 aligns across 9 bases. Germline values: CDR1 MDHEN, CDR2 SYDVKM. V was clipped by 6 bases and J by 2 bases; unmatched bases: 5. This CDR3 region has 14 residues.

The chain carries TRBV11-1 and TRBJ2-1; D perhaps matches TRBD2 (7 bases). V lost 6 bases and J lost 3, with 15 bases in between. The germline V gene encodes CDR1 SGHAT and CDR2 FQDESV (reference sequence). The CDR3 spans 15 residues. CDR3 amino acids: CASRGRGSNYNEQFF. Written as DNA, the CDR3 is TGTGCCAGCAGGGGGAGGGGGAGTAACTACAATGAGCAGTTCTTC.

This chain links TRBV29-1 with TRBJ2-1, with TRBD1 identical over 8 bases. Germline lookup yields CDR1 SQVTM and CDR2 ANQGSEA. The CDR3 contains 12 residues. J was trimmed by 13 bases and V by 2 bases; bases with no gene match: 7. In nucleotides, the CDR3 is TGCAGCGTTGAATCCGGACAGGGAAATCAGTTCTTC. This encodes CSVESGQGNQFF.

The rearrangement links TRBV25-1 to TRBJ1-5; D is ambiguous. The CDR3 extends over 14 amino acids. Germline V gene data show CDR1 as MGHDK and CDR2 as SYGVNS. Between the trimmed V and J ends, which lost 5 bases and 0 bases, there was a span of 8 bases. CDR3 sequence reads: CASSLRDSNQPQHF. For the CDR3, the DNA is TGTGCCAGCAGTCTAAGGGATAGCAATCAGCCCCAGCATTTT. Drawing the rest from reference TRBV25-1 and TRBJ1-5, the complete variable domain is EADIYQTPRYLVIGTGKKITLECSQTMGHDKMYWYQQDPGMELHLIHYSYGVNSTEKGDLSSESTVSRIRTEHFPLTLESARPSHTSQYLCASSLRDSNQPQHFGDGTRLSIL.